This T cell receptor (beta chain) is drawn from a study of blood T cell repertoires in COVID-19. In the study overall: The United States, Italy and Spain supplied acute and convalescent COVID-19 samples. T cells, B-cell-depleted T cells, or PBMCs provided the cDNA or gDNA that served as material.

Source study methods: It was from reference gene primer amplification that nucleated cell counts were estimated. Sequencing used immunoSEQ multiplex PCR; TCRdb keeps in-frame clones, though not all of them. V and J calls and clone size are those listed in that table; D and trimming were worked out from the DNA. The repertoire holds roughly 250,000 clones, with approximately 90% as singletons. This receptor was taken from a man aged 30 to 45 with acute or convalescent COVID-19. Sequencing was carried out using peripheral blood.

The CDR3 here is CASRPGAGSGVDTQYF. CDR3 coding DNA: TGTGCCAGCAGACCAGGGGCGGGGAGCGGGGTAGATACGCAGTATTTT. The chain links TRBV27 to TRBJ2-3, with a tentative D call TRBD2 (7 bases). The V gene's germline CDR1 is MNHEY and CDR2 SMNVEV (reference sequence). The ends were cut back, 6 bases at V and 5 bases at J, with 21 bases in the middle. The CDR3 sequence is 16 residues long.